A single sample gave rise to the 7 T cell receptor beta chains below, sequenced in a study of T-cell memory formation after mild COVID-19. TCRdb ran MiXCR on the 5' RACE reads and lists one entry per CDR3 protein. The data show under 300,000 distinct CDR3 sequences, roughly 18% seen once. The sequencing input was PBMCs or a T cell subset sorted from them (not recorded which). These receptors came from a man between 18 and 29 years old who had mild COVID-19 (a few samples of this study predate the infection). Cell type and time point are not known.

The sample holds a few counts of this clonotype. The V gene is TRBV5-1, the J gene TRBJ1-2; D remains ambiguous. The ends were cut back, 0 bases at V and 0 bases at J, with 18 bases in the middle. The CDR3 is 18 residues long. Germline-derived CDR1 and CDR2 are SGHRS and YFSETQ. The CDR3, as DNA: TGCGCCAGCAGCTTGGTGGCAAACTCACGCGGGCCTAACTATGGCTACACCTTC. Translated: CASSLVANSRGPNYGYTF.

The genes are TRBV24-1 and TRBJ2-1, with TRBD1 matching 9 bases. V trimming: 4 bases; J trimming: 10 bases; junction bases outside the gene matches: 7. Germline CDR1 KGHDR, CDR2 SFDVKD. There are 14 residues in the CDR3. CDR3 residues: CATSEGTGRREQFF. In DNA, the CDR3 is TGTGCCACCAGTGAGGGGACAGGGAGGCGGGAGCAGTTCTTC.

This sequence joins TRBV4-1 and TRBJ1-4; TRBD1 aligns across 12 bases. Unmatched junction bases numbered 10, after V lost 6 bases and J lost 5 bases. The germline V gene has CDR1 MGHRA and CDR2 YSYEKL. CDR3 length: 17 residues. The CDR3 DNA reads as TGCGCCAGCAGTCGCCGGGACAGGGGGCCGGTAAATGAAAAACTGTTTTTT. As protein: CASSRRDRGPVNEKLFF.

The V call is TRBV5-6, the J call TRBJ1-2, with 7 bases identical to TRBD1. The V and J ends lost 5 bases and 8 bases, in that order; junction bases with no gene match: 9. Germline V gene data show CDR1 as SGHDT and CDR2 as YYEEEE. The CDR3 spans 13 residues. The CDR3 spells CASRGNRGGGYTF. In DNA form, the CDR3 reads TGTGCCAGCAGGGGCAACAGGGGAGGAGGCTACACCTTC.

There are a few counts of this clonotype. The J gene is TRBJ2-5, the V gene TRBV4-1, with TRBD2 matching 10 bases. CDR1 MGHRA and CDR2 YSYEKL come from the germline V gene. The trim removed 1 base at V and 5 bases at J, leaving 7 bases unmatched. The CDR3 is 16 residues long. The CDR3 nucleotides read TGCGCCAGCAGCCAAGGGAGCGGGGGGGCCGGTGAGACCCAGTACTTC. Its translation: CASSQGSGGAGETQYF.

This clonotype turned up a few times. The chain combines TRBV6-2 or TRBV6-3 with TRBJ2-1; 10 bases fit TRBD2. V was pared by 0 bases and J by 12 bases, with 11 bases of the junction left unmatched. This CDR3 spans 16 amino acids. Germline CDR1 MNHEY, CDR2 SVGEGT. CDR3 DNA: TGTGCCAGCAGTTACTCAAGGGGTAGCGGGAGGCAGGGGCAGTTCTTC. Translation: CASSYSRGSGRQGQFF.

This clonotype has just one count. V is TRBV20-1 and J is TRBJ2-7; D not certain. From germline, CDR1 is DFQATT and CDR2 SNEGSKA (reference sequence). V was pared by 6 bases and J by 2 bases, with 14 bases between. This CDR3 contains 13 residues. The CDR3 bases are TGCAGTGCAGCAATAACCGATCCCTACGAGCAGTACTTC. The encoded protein is CSAAITDPYEQYF.